This T cell receptor beta chain was sequenced during a study of immune evolution from preneoplasia to lung adenocarcinoma. Trimming removed 1 base from V and 2 bases from J; junction bases left unmatched: 0. The CDR3 spans 14 residues. Germline V gene data show CDR1 as SGHNT and CDR2 as YENEEA. In the case of this clone: Its antigen is unknown.

After pathologic assessment, macro-dissection selected premalignant or tumor cells for extraction. Points from the study as a whole: Highest clonality occurred in KRAS-mutant, not EGFR-mutant or double wild-type, nodules. Normal lung had the highest top T cell clone frequencies. Later-stage lesions appeared to have more T cells, more diversity, less clonality.

Profiling relied on immunoSEQ multiplex PCR, and the TCRdb table lists in-frame clones only, not all of them. The table records several thousand clones, about two thirds of them present only once. The chain couples TRBV11-3 to TRBJ2-5; TRBD2 agrees at 8 bases. The TCR originated in a donor of 70 years or more with lung adenocarcinoma. Some clones in this sample may be carry-over from other donors' samples. Material: FFPE lung adenocarcinoma in situ tissue. The CDR3 DNA follows: TGTGCCAGCAGCTTAGGACTAGCGCAAGAGACCCAGTACTTC. Amino acid sequence: CASSLGLAQETQYF.